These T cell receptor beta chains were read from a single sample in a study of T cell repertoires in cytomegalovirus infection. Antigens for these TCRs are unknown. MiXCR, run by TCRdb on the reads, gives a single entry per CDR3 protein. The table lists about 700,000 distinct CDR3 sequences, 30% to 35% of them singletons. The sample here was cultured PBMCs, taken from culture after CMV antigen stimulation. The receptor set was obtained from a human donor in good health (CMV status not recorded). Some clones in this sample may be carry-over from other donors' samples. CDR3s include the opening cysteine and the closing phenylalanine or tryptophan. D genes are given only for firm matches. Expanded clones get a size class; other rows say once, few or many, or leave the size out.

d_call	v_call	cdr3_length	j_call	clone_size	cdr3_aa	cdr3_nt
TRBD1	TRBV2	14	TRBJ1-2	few	CASSNQGGGYGYTF	TGTGCCAGCAGTAATCAAGGGGGCGGCTATGGCTACACCTTC
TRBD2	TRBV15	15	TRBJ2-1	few	CATSKSGGSYNEQFF	TGTGCCACCAGCAAAAGCGGGGGCTCCTACAATGAGCAGTTCTTC
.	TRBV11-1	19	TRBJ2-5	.	CASSPNGGWSVEGRETQYF	TGTGCCAGCAGCCCTAACGGGGGTTGGTCGGTAGAAGGGCGAGAGACCCAGTACTTC
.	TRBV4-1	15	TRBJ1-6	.	CASSQEWLVGSPLHF	TGCGCCAGCAGCCAAGAGTGGCTCGTCGGTTCACCCCTCCACTTT
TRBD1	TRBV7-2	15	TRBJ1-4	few	CASSPGGTGTGKLFF	TGTGCCAGCAGCCCCGGAGGGACAGGGACGGGAAAACTGTTTTTT
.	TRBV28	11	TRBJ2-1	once	CASRLTTTQFF	TGTGCCAGCAGACTGACGACCACGCAGTTCTTC
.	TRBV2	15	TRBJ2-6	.	CASRGGLSGANVLTF	TGTGCCAGCAGGGGGGGCTTATCTGGGGCCAACGTCCTGACTTTC
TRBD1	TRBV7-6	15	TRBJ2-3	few	CASSSFRDRTDTQYF	TGTGCCAGCAGCTCCTTCCGGGACAGGACAGATACGCAGTATTTT
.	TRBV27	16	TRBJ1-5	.	CASSPRSTGKNQPQHF	TGTGCCAGCAGTCCCCGATCAACAGGGAAGAATCAGCCCCAGCATTTT
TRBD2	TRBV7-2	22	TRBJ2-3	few	CASSPRAGGRASGRRGTDTQYF	TGTGCCAGCAGTCCAAGGGCAGGGGGCAGAGCTAGCGGGAGAAGAGGGACAGATACGCAGTATTTT
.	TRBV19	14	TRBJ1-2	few	CASSIGPSNYGYTF	TGTGCCAGTAGTATTGGACCTTCGAACTATGGCTACACCTTC
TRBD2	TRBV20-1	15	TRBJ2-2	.	CSAPRGASNTGELFF	TGCAGTGCGCCGCGGGGGGCCTCGAACACCGGGGAGCTGTTTTTT
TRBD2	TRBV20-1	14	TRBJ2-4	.	CSARLAGAGGIQYF	TGCAGTGCTAGACTAGCGGGAGCTGGGGGCATTCAGTACTTC
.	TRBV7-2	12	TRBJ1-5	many	CASSKLNQPQHF	TGTGCCAGCAGCAAACTCAATCAGCCCCAGCATTTT
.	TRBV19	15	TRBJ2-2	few	CASSIGGIRAGELFF	TGTGCCAGTAGTATTGGAGGGATTAGGGCCGGGGAGCTGTTTTTT
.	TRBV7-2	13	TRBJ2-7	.	CASSLAALSEQYF	TGTGCCAGCAGCTTAGCGGCTCTCTCCGAGCAGTACTTC
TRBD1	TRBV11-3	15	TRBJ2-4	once	CASSLGQGSKTIQYF	TGTGCCAGCAGCTTAGGACAGGGGTCCAAAACCATTCAGTACTTC
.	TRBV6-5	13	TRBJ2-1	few	CATQPSSYNEQFF	TGTGCCACCCAACCGAGTTCCTACAATGAGCAGTTCTTC
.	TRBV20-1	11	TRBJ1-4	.	CSAIEVEKLFF	TGCAGTGCCATCGAAGTCGAAAAACTGTTTTTT
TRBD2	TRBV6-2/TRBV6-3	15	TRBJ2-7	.	CASTHGGRGVYEQYF	TGTGCCAGCACCCACGGGGGGAGAGGGGTCTACGAGCAGTACTTC
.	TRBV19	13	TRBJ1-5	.	CASSRGLYQPQHF	TGTGCCAGTAGTAGAGGGTTATATCAGCCCCAGCATTTT
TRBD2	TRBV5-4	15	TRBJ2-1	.	CASSQTSGNLNEQFF	TGTGCCAGCAGCCAAACTAGCGGGAACCTCAATGAGCAGTTCTTC
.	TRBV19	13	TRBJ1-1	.	CASSHTWGTEAFF	TGTGCCAGTAGCCATACGTGGGGCACTGAAGCTTTCTTT
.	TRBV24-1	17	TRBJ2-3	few	CATSDSRRGARTDTQYF	TGTGCCACCAGTGATTCCCGCCGCGGGGCACGCACAGATACGCAGTATTTT
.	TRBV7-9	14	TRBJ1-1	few	CASLDGWGGTEAFF	TGTGCCAGCCTGGATGGATGGGGGGGCACTGAAGCTTTCTTT
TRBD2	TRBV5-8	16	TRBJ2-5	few	CASSFDQGLALETQYF	TGTGCCAGCAGCTTTGATCAGGGACTAGCTCTAGAGACCCAGTACTTC
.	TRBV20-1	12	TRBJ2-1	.	CSAITRNNEQFF	TGCAGTGCCATAACTAGGAACAATGAGCAGTTCTTC
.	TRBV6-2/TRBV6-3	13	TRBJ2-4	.	CASSPRSKNIQYF	TGTGCCAGCAGTCCCCGCTCCAAAAACATTCAGTACTTC
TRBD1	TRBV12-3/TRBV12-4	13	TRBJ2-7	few	CASSETGSYEQYF	TGTGCCAGCAGTGAGACAGGGTCCTACGAGCAGTACTTC
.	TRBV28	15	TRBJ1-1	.	CASSPTGPWNTEAFF	TGTGCCAGCAGTCCAACAGGTCCCTGGAACACTGAAGCTTTCTTT
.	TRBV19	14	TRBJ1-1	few	CASSIFRTNTEAFF	TGTGCCAGTAGTATTTTCAGAACCAACACTGAAGCTTTCTTT
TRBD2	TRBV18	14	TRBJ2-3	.	CASSPSGRRDTQYF	TGTGCCAGCTCACCTAGCGGGAGGCGAGATACGCAGTATTTT
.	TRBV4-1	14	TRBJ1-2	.	CASSGVRSDYGYTF	TGCGCCAGCAGCGGTGTAAGGTCTGACTATGGCTACACCTTC
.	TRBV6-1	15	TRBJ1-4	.	CASSKTGLTGEKLFF	TGTGCCAGCAGTAAGACAGGCCTTACGGGTGAAAAACTGTTTTTT
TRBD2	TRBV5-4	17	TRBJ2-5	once	CASSFGLAGGPMETQYF	TGTGCCAGCAGCTTTGGACTAGCGGGGGGGCCCATGGAGACCCAGTACTTC
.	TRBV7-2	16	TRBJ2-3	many	CASSLGARTSTDTQYF	TGTGCCAGCAGCTTAGGGGCGCGAACTAGCACAGATACGCAGTATTTT
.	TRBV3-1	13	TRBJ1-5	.	CASSRDGNGPQHF	TGTGCCAGCAGCCGAGACGGAAACGGACCCCAGCATTTT
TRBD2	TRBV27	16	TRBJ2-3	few	CASSSLAGEDVDTQYF	TGTGCCAGCAGTTCATTAGCGGGAGAGGATGTAGATACGCAGTATTTT
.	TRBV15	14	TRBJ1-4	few	CATSRDRLYEKLFF	TGTGCCACCAGCAGAGATCGTCTCTATGAAAAACTGTTTTTT
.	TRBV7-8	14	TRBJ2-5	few	CASSARHLQETQYF	TGTGCCAGCAGCGCACGACACCTCCAAGAGACCCAGTACTTC
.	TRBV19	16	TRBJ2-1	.	CASSIGPTGGHNEQFF	TGTGCCAGTAGTATAGGGCCGACAGGTGGCCACAATGAGCAGTTCTTC
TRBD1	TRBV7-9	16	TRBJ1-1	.	CASSLTLTGQGIEAFF	TGTGCCAGCAGCTTAACGTTGACTGGACAGGGGATTGAAGCTTTCTTT
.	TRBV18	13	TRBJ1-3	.	CASSPGARNTIYF	TGTGCCAGCTCACCGGGGGCGAGAAACACCATATATTTT